The rows below give T cell receptor beta chains drawn from one sample of a study of T cell responses to AZD1222 COVID-19 vaccine. The protocol was immunoSEQ multiplex PCR, while the TCRdb copy is restricted to in-frame clones and leaves out a portion. This repertoire shows some 100,000 clones, about 88% found once; its top ten account for 16%. The sample in question was peripheral blood, obtained on day 0 of AZD1222 vaccination. All receptors come from an adult in good health. The CDR3 runs from the conserved cysteine through the conserved F or W. D genes are given only for firm matches. Clone size is shown for a subset of rows, as once, few, many or a class of expanded clone.

TRBJ2-1 | TRBD2 | TRBV6-5 | . | CASSQRVAGGDEQFF | TGTGCCAGCAGCCAGAGGGTAGCGGGGGGTGATGAGCAGTTCTTC
TRBJ2-7 | TRBD2 | TRBV9 | . | CASSITSGAIYEQYF | TGTGCCAGCAGCATTACTAGCGGGGCGATCTACGAGCAGTACTTC
TRBJ1-1 | . | TRBV7-2 | . | CASSLGYWGDTEAFF | TGTGCCAGCAGCTTAGGGTATTGGGGAGACACTGAAGCTTTCTTT
TRBJ2-1 | . | TRBV7-3 | . | CASSLTENEQFF | TGTGCCAGCAGCTTAACAGAAAATGAGCAGTTCTTC
TRBJ2-5 | . | TRBV28 | . | CASSQGAGGTQYF | TGTGCCAGCTCGCAAGGGGCCGGGGGGACCCAGTACTTC
TRBJ1-2 | . | TRBV4-1 | . | CASSQEAGPYGYTF | TGCGCCAGCAGCCAAGAGGCAGGCCCCTATGGCTACACCTTC
TRBJ1-4 | . | TRBV27 | . | CASSLIQGRGEKLFF | TGTGCCAGCAGTCTGATACAGGGTAGGGGCGAAAAACTGTTTTTT
TRBJ1-2 | . | TRBV12-5 | . | CASGTTIQGDYGYTF | TGTGCTAGTGGGACAACCATACAGGGCGACTATGGCTACACCTTC
TRBJ1-6 | . | TRBV5-3 | . | CARSSKTRASLFHSPLHF | TGTGCCAGAAGCTCGAAGACCAGGGCTTCGCTTTTTCATTCACCCCTCCACTTT
TRBJ2-7 | . | TRBV12-3/TRBV12-4 | . | CASTRGGGEQYF | TGTGCCAGCACCCGAGGAGGGGGCGAGCAGTACTTC
TRBJ1-2 | . | TRBV28 | . | CASSLLEGPYGYTF | TGTGCCAGCAGTTTACTTGAGGGACCCTATGGCTACACCTTC
TRBJ2-2 | . | TRBV24-1 | . | CATSDPPSTNTGELFF | TGTGCCACCAGTGATCCCCCTAGTACCAACACCGGGGAGCTGTTTTTT
TRBJ1-2 | TRBD1 | TRBV19 | . | CASSIAGQGGGYTF | TGTGCCAGTAGTATAGCGGGACAGGGAGGTGGCTACACCTTC
TRBJ2-1 | TRBD2 | TRBV27 | . | CASSPGTSGTYNEQFF | TGTGCCAGCAGTCCAGGGACTAGCGGGACCTACAATGAGCAGTTCTTC
TRBJ2-2 | . | TRBV9 | . | CASSVGTANTGELFF | TGTGCCAGCAGCGTAGGTACCGCGAACACCGGGGAGCTGTTTTTT
TRBJ2-1 | . | TRBV5-6 | . | CASSMGGHYNEQFF | TGTGCCAGCAGCATGGGTGGACACTACAATGAGCAGTTCTTC
TRBJ1-5 | . | TRBV20-1 | . | CSASGGARSNQPQHF | TGCAGTGCTAGTGGGGGGGCTAGGAGCAATCAGCCCCAGCATTTT
TRBJ1-1 | . | TRBV11-3 | once | CASSSQRGRGTEAFF | TGTGCCAGCAGCTCACAGCGGGGTAGGGGCACTGAAGCTTTCTTT
TRBJ2-5 | TRBD2 | TRBV2 | . | CASRNRGGQETQYF | TGTGCCAGCAGGAACCGGGGGGGACAAGAGACCCAGTACTTC
TRBJ1-2 | . | TRBV19 | . | CASSPNYGYTF | TGTGCCAGTAGTCCTAACTATGGCTACACCTTC
TRBJ2-7 | TRBD2 | TRBV7-2 | . | CASSSPGLAGGSSYEQYF | TGTGCCAGCAGCTCACCGGGACTAGCGGGAGGGAGCTCCTACGAGCAGTACTTC
TRBJ1-1 | . | TRBV18 | . | CASSRRGTEAFF | TGTGCCAGCTCACGCAGGGGCACTGAAGCTTTCTTT
TRBJ1-1 | . | TRBV6-5 | . | CASSNFRDTEAFF | TGTGCCAGCAGTAACTTCCGGGACACTGAAGCTTTCTTT
TRBJ2-1 | TRBD1 | TRBV3-1/TRBV3-2 | . | CASSQGQGINEQFF | TGTGCCAGCAGCCAGGGACAGGGGATCAATGAGCAGTTCTTC
TRBJ1-5 | TRBD1 | TRBV10-2 | . | CASSDADRGGWGNQPQHF | TGCGCCAGCAGTGACGCGGACAGGGGGGGATGGGGCAATCAGCCCCAGCATTTT
TRBJ2-7 | TRBD2 | TRBV19 | . | CASMWDSGSRTYEQYF | TGTGCCAGTATGTGGGATAGCGGGAGTCGGACCTACGAGCAGTACTTC
TRBJ1-3 | TRBD1 | TRBV7-8 | . | CASRGTGGNTIYF | TGTGCCAGCAGAGGGACAGGGGGAAACACCATATATTTT
TRBJ1-1 | . | TRBV27 | . | CASSLRTNTEAFF | TGTGCCAGCAGTTTACGGACGAACACTGAAGCTTTCTTT
TRBJ2-2 | . | TRBV2 | . | CASSTEGGELFF | TGTGCCAGCAGCACGGAGGGCGGGGAGCTGTTTTTT
TRBJ2-4 | TRBD1 | TRBV27 | . | CASSFGDRGNIQYF | TGTGCCAGCAGTTTCGGCGACAGGGGAAACATTCAGTACTTC
TRBJ2-7 | . | TRBV11-2 | . | CASSFAESSYEQYF | TGTGCCAGCAGCTTTGCGGAAAGCTCCTACGAGCAGTACTTC
TRBJ2-2 | TRBD2 | TRBV4-1 | . | CASSQGLAGGIGELFF | TGCGCCAGCAGCCAGGGACTAGCGGGGGGAATCGGGGAGCTGTTTTTT
TRBJ1-1 | TRBD1 | TRBV5-1 | . | CASNSRGQGEMNTEAFF | TGCGCCAGCAACTCCCGCGGACAGGGGGAAATGAACACTGAAGCTTTCTTT
TRBJ2-1 | TRBD1 | TRBV27 | . | CASSPSGGPYNEQFF | TGTGCCAGCAGTCCGTCAGGGGGCCCCTACAATGAGCAGTTCTTC
TRBJ1-2 | TRBD1 | TRBV29-1 | . | CSTGTGGRLGYGYTF | TGCAGCACCGGGACAGGGGGGCGGTTAGGGTATGGCTACACCTTC
TRBJ1-1 | TRBD1 | TRBV11-3 | . | CASSYTGGPRAFF | TGTGCCAGCAGCTATACAGGGGGGCCCCGAGCTTTCTTT
TRBJ1-2 | . | TRBV18 | . | CASSPPRAGLHDGYGYTF | TGTGCCAGCTCACCACCGCGGGCAGGGCTCCACGATGGCTATGGCTACACCTTC
TRBJ2-3 | . | TRBV9 | . | CASSLREDSRTDTQYF | TGTGCCAGCAGCCTCCGTGAGGACTCACGCACAGATACGCAGTATTTT
TRBJ2-7 | . | TRBV28 | . | CASSQQGSGYEQYF | TGTGCCAGCAGCCAACAGGGAAGTGGTTACGAGCAGTACTTC
TRBJ1-5 | TRBD1 | TRBV28 | . | CASSSPGGDIVPQHF | TGTGCCAGCAGTTCCCCAGGGGGGGACATAGTGCCCCAGCATTTT
TRBJ1-5 | . | TRBV27 | . | CASSTHARGVRQPQHF | TGTGCCAGCAGTACCCACGCCCGGGGAGTCAGGCAGCCCCAGCATTTT
TRBJ2-7 | . | TRBV12-3/TRBV12-4 | . | CASSLRGGCEQYF | TGTGCCAGCAGTTTAAGGGGGGGGTGCGAGCAGTACTTC
TRBJ1-2 | TRBD1 | TRBV6-5 | . | CASRIPGQGGGYTF | TGTGCCAGCAGGATTCCGGGACAGGGAGGCGGCTACACCTTC
TRBJ1-1 | TRBD1 | TRBV11-3 | . | CASSRGQGDQAFF | TGTGCCAGCAGCCGCGGACAGGGGGACCAAGCTTTCTTT
TRBJ2-5 | TRBD2 | TRBV30 | . | CAWRSGADQETQYF | TGTGCCTGGAGGAGCGGGGCAGACCAAGAGACCCAGTACTTC
TRBJ1-4 | . | TRBV27 | . | CATAQGPLNEKLFF | TGTGCCACAGCTCAGGGCCCCCTTAATGAAAAACTGTTTTTT
TRBJ2-2 | . | TRBV13 | . | CASGQTIINTGELFF | TGTGCCAGCGGACAAACCATAATTAACACCGGGGAGCTGTTTTTT